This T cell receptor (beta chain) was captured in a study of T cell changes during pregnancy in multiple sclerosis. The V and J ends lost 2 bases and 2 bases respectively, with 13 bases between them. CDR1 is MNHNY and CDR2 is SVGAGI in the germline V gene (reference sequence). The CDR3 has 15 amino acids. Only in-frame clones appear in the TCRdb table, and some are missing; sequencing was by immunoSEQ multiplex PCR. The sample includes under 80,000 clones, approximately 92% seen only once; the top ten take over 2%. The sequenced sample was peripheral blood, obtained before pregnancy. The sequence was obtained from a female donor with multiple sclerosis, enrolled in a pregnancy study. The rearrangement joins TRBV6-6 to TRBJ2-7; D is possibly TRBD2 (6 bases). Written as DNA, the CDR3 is TGTGCCAGCAGTTACGGGGTGGGAGGTCCCTACGAGCAGTACTTC. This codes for CASSYGVGGPYEQYF.